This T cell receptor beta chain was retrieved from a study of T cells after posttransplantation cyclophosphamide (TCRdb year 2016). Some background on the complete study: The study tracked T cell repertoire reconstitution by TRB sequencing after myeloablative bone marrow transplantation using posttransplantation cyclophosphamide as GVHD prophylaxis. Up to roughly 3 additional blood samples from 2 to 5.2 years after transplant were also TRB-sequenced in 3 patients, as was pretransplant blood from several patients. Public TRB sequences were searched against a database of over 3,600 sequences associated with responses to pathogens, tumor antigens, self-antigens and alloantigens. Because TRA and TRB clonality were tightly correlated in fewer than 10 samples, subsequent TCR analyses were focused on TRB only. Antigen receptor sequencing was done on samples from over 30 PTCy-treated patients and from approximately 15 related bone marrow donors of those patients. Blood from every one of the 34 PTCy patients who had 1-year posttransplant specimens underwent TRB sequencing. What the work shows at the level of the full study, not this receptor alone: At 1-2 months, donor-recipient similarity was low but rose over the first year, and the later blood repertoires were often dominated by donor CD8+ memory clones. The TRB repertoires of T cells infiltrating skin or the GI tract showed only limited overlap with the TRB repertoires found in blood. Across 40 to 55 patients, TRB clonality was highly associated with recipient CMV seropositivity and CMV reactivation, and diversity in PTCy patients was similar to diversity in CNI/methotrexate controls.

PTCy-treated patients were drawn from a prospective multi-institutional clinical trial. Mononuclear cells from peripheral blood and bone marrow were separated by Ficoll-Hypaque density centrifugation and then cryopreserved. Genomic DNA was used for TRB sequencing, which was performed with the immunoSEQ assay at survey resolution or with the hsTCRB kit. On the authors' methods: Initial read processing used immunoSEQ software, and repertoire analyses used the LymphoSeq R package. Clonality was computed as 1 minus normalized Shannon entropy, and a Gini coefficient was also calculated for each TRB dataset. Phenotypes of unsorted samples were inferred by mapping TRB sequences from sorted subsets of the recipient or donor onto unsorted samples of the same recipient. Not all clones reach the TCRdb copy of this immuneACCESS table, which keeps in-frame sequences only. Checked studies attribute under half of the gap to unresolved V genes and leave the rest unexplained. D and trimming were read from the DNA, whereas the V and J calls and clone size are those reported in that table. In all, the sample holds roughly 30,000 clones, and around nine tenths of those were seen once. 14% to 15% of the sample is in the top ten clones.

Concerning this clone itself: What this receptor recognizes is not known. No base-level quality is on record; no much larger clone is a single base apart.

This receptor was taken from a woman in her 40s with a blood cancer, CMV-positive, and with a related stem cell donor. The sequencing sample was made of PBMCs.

This receptor carries the CDR3 CASSLTSEQYF. The sequenced DNA: TGTGCCAGCAGCTTAACTTCGGAGCAGTACTTC. Here the chain combines TRBV7-8 and TRBJ2-7, with the D gene not clear enough to name. For CDR1 and CDR2, the germline V gene lists SGHVS and FQNEAQ. Trimming at the junction amounts to 2 bases on V and 7 bases on J, and the germline ends lie 6 bases apart. The cysteine opens and the phenylalanine closes a CDR3 of 11 amino acids. Only the CDR3 DNA is retained, 33 bases long and in frame from the first base.